This T cell receptor (beta chain) comes out of a study of shared clonotypes between healthy human individuals. Using immunoSEQ multiplex PCR, the repertoire was profiled, and TCRdb retains in-frame clones only, with some absent. The repertoire has 650,000 to 800,000 clones, approximately 72% of them found once; the top ten carry under 2%. This clone has a count of ten or more. The CDR3 spans 14 residues. V was shortened by 4 bases and J by 5 bases, with 13 bases between the two germline ends. Germline-derived CDR1 and CDR2 are SGHRS and YFSETQ. The receptor was derived from a woman aged 25 to 39 in good health. The chain recombines TRBV5-1 with TRBJ1-5; D remains unclear. Input material: memory CD4+ T cells sorted from blood. As for subset: CD45RA-negative fraction. The CDR3: CASSAGSGDQPQHF. The CDR3 nucleotides read TGCGCCAGCAGCGCCGGGAGTGGAGATCAGCCCCAGCATTTT.